This T cell receptor (beta chain) was obtained from a study of cytomegalovirus exposure and HLA in healthy donors. The CDR3 runs to 15 residues. With V trimmed by 2 bases and J by 0 bases, 2 bases remained unmatched. The germline V gene encodes CDR1 SNHLY and CDR2 FYNNEI. 60 Vbeta and 13 Jbeta primers were used in PCR. Assay: immunoSEQ multiplex PCR; the TCRdb copy retains only in-frame clones and omits some. The sample lists 250,000 to 350,000 clones; roughly 90% were seen once. The gene calls are TRBV2 and TRBJ2-7, with 9 bases lining up with TRBD2. The sequencing input was PBMCs. The receptor was derived from a man aged 40-49 years in good health and CMV-seropositive. CDR3 loop: CASSEWTSASYEQYF. CDR3 DNA: TGTGCCAGCAGTGAATGGACTAGCGCCTCCTACGAGCAGTACTTC.